This T cell receptor beta chain stems from a study of cytomegalovirus exposure and HLA in healthy donors. Study-level results: A previous analysis found most TCR beta V segments productive roughly 87% or roughly 30% of the time. Three chains linked to CMV were shown in vitro to be specific for CMV antigens.

The length of the CDR3 is 15 residues. Looked up from germline, CDR1 is SEHNR and CDR2 is FQNEAQ (reference sequence). V was cut by 4 bases and J by 2 bases, with 14 bases left in between. Primers included in the PCR were 60 Vbeta and 13 Jbeta primers. Using immunoSEQ multiplex PCR, the repertoire was profiled, and TCRdb retains in-frame clones only, with some absent. The table lists some 130,000 clones, approximately 82% of them singletons. Concerning this clone itself: Its antigen is undetermined. The same CDR3 arises from other DNA sequences in this sample as well.

The material sequenced was PBMCs. The V and J genes are TRBV7-9 and TRBJ1-1; D unresolved. The TCR comes from a boy aged 2 to 9 in good health and CMV-seronegative. The CDR3 region is CASSYLAELNTEAFF. In nucleotides, the CDR3 is TGTGCCAGCAGCTATCTAGCAGAGTTAAACACTGAAGCTTTCTTT.